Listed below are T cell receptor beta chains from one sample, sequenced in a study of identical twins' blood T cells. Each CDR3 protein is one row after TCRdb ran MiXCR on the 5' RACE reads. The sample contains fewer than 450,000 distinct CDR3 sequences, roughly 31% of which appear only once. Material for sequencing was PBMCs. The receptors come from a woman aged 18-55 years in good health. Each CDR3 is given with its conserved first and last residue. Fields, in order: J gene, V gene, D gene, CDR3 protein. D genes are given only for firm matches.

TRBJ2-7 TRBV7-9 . CASSLAEREQYF
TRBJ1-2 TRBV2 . CASSDAASGLYGYTF
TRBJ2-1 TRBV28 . CASRGGSRNEQFF
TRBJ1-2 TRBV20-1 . CSARDGPSLAYGYTF
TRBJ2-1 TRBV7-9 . CTSSGTRTLSNEQFF
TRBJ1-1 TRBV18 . CASSPSEGFSTEAFF
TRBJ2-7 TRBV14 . CANSDGTYTYEQYF
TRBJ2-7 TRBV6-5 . CASSYSLGSTYEQYF
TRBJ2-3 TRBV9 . CASSSLEGPQYF
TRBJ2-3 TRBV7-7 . CASSLFEGSDTQYF
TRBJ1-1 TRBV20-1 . CSASPFEAEAFF
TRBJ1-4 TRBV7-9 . CASSLKGILNEKLFF
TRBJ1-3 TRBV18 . CASSPQDVSSGNTIYF
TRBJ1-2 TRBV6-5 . CASSRGPVYGYTF
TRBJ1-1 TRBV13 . CASGGSRTEAFF
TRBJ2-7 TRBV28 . CASSLYMWAAGTYEQYF
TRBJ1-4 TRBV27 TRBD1 CANSHRTGTGNANEKLFF
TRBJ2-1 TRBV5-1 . CASSLGAGPYNEQFF
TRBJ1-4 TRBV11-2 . CASSLDVAAGLFF
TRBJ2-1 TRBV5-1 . CAGSLVGNEQFF
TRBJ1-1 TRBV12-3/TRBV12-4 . CASSSIDKNTEAFF
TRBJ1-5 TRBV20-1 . CSAPTGGENQPQHF
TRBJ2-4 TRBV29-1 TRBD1 CSVVLFQGASAKNIQYF
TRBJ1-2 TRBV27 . CASSLSERRSYGYTF
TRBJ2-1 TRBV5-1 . CASSLGSSNEQFF
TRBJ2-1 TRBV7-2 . CASSLLFYNEQFF
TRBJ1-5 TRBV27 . CASSFTRNQPQHF
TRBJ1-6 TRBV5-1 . CASSQGIGNSPLHF
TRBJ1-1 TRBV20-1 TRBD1 CSQTGDLNTEAFF
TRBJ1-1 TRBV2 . CASSVEAGAEAFF
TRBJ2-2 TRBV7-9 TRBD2 CASSSPRIRLAGDVGELFF
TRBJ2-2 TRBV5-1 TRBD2 CASSMTSRTGELFF
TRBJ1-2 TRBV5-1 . CASSFPQDEGYTF
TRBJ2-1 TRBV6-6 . CASSPLDEQFF
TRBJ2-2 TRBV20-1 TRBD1 CSAAHRGAGELFF
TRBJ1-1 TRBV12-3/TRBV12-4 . CASSSENTEAFF
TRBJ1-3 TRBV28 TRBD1 CASSPLGQGIDAVYF
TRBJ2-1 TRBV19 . CASSIGGAIDEQFF
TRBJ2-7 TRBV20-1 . CSALSVYEQYF
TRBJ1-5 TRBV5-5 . CASNLDPLWPQHF
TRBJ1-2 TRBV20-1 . CSAAGTTTNYGYTF
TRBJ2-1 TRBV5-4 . CASSPLAEASYNEQFF
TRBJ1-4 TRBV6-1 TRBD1 CASSKVEDRGGKLFF
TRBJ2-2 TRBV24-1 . CATSISGNTGELFF
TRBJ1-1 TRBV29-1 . CSGTVLNTEAFF
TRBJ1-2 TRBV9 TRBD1 CASSSGQGVGGYTF
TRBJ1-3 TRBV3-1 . CASSLRGVILGNTIYF
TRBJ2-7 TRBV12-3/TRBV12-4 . CASSLATGAGYEQYF